This T cell receptor beta chain was profiled in a study of OX40 agonist ivuxolimab in advanced cancers. Study-wide context: Ivuxolimab, which is an agonistic anti-OX40 (CD134) antibody, was administered to the patients.

CDR3 length equals 14 residues. The germline gives CDR1 GTSNPN, CDR2 SVGIG (reference sequence). V was clipped by 8 bases and J by 7 bases; unmatched bases: 10. Method: immunoSEQ multiplex PCR; TCRdb's copy keeps in-frame clones and lacks some. In the table there are 78,000 or so clones, 92% of which are singletons. The source of this sequence is an adult with an advanced solid tumor such as melanoma, head and neck, liver or kidney cancer. Sample: CD4+ or CD8+ T cells sorted from blood, taken in a trial of the OX40 agonist ivuxolimab. The chain joins TRBV30 to TRBJ2-2; 10 bases agree with TRBD2. In DNA, the CDR3 is TGTGCCCGACAGGCTAGCGGGGGTGGCGGGGAGCTGTTTTTT. It encodes CARQASGGGGELFF.